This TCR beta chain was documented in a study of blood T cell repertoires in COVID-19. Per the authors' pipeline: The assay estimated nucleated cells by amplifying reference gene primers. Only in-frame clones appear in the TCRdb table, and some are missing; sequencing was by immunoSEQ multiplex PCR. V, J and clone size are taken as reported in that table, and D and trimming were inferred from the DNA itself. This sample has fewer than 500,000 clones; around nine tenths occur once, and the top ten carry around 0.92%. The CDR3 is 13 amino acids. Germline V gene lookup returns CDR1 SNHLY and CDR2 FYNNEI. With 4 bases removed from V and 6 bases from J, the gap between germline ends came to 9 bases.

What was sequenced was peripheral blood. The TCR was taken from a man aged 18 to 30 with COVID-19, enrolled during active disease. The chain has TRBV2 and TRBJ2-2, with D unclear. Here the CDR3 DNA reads TGTGCCAGCAGTGTTGACTCAGCCGGGGAGCTGTTTTTT. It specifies CASSVDSAGELFF.